The 25 T cell receptor beta chains below all came from one sample that was sequenced in a study of shared clonotypes between healthy human individuals. Assay used: immunoSEQ multiplex PCR; TCRdb lists only in-frame clones, some missing. The table shows 2,500,000 or so clones, with less than 95% occurring only once. Sequenced: naive CD4+ T cells from PBMCs. Subset specified: CD45RA+ positively selected. Receptor source: a man aged 18 to 29 in good health. Some clones in this sample may be carry-over from other donors' samples.

V usage is TRBV5-4 and J usage is TRBJ1-5; 9 nucleotides agree with TRBD1. Trimming at V came to 4 bases and at J to 4 bases, leaving 6 bases not matched to a gene. Germline CDR1 reads SGHNT; CDR2 reads YYREEE (reference sequence). The CDR3 contains 15 residues. CDR3 DNA: TGTGCCAGCAGCGCCGACGGGACAGGGAATCAGCCCCAGCATTTT. Its protein is CASSADGTGNQPQHF.

The chain joins TRBV11-2 to TRBJ2-7; 7 nucleotides align to TRBD2. Germline assignment: CDR1 SGHAT and CDR2 FQNNGV. The junction had 6 bases not matched to a gene; V was cut back by 7 bases and J by 0 bases. The CDR3 has 14 residues. The CDR3 DNA reads as TGTGCCAGCACTCCGCGGGAGAGCTCCTACGAGCAGTACTTC. This codes for CASTPRESSYEQYF.

DNA of the CDR3: TGTGCCAGCAGCCGCCAAGGGGGCCGGTATAATGAAAAACTGTTTTTT. Its translation is CASSRQGGRYNEKLFF. The V call is TRBV28, the J call TRBJ1-4; 7 positions match TRBD1. Germline trimming cut 6 bases from V and 4 bases from J; bases unmatched to any gene: 11. This CDR3 has 16 residues. Per the germline V gene, CDR1 is MDHEN and CDR2 is SYDVKM.

The rearrangement uses TRBV7-3 and TRBJ2-7; D is possibly TRBD2 (5 bases). The CDR3 runs to 14 residues. Trimming pared 5 bases from V and 6 bases from J, leaving 17 bases between. Germline CDR1 reads SGHTA; CDR2 reads FQGTGA. This CDR3 reads CASSLTAGQVEQYF. The CDR3 DNA reads TGTGCCAGCAGCCTTACGGCGGGTCAGGTCGAGCAGTACTTC.

This chain connects TRBV18 to TRBJ1-4; 10 positions agree with TRBD1. Looked up from germline, CDR1 is KGHSH and CDR2 is LQKENI. With 3 bases clipped from V and 7 bases from J, the junction kept 2 bases outside the gene matches. The CDR3 extends over 14 amino acids. CDR3: CASSPDRGSEKLFF. In DNA form, the CDR3 reads TGTGCCAGCTCACCGGACAGGGGGAGTGAAAAACTGTTTTTT.

This clone was found once. Different DNA sequences within this sample yield the same CDR3. This chain connects TRBV5-4 to TRBJ1-3, with D possibly TRBD1 on 5 matching bases. Germline V gives CDR1 SGHNT, CDR2 YYREEE (reference sequence). The CDR3 covers 14 residues. V dropped 4 bases and J dropped 3 bases, with 11 bases sitting between them. The CDR3 region is CASSPGGVGNTIYF. CDR3 DNA: TGTGCCAGCAGCCCGGGGGGGGTTGGAAACACCATATATTTT. Complete variable domain (other parts from reference TRBV5-4 and TRBJ1-3): ETGVTQSPTHLIKTRGQQVTLRCSSQSGHNTVSWYQQALGQGPQFIFQYYREEENGRGNFPPRFSGLQFPNYSSELNVNALELDDSALYLCASSPGGVGNTIYFGEGSWLTVV.

With respect to this clone: Different DNA sequences within this sample yield the same CDR3. This chain connects TRBV19 to TRBJ1-2; 10 nucleotides line up with TRBD1. The ends lost 8 bases at V and 4 bases at J; junction bases unmatched: 1. The CDR3 contains 12 residues. The germline gives CDR1 LNHDA, CDR2 SQIVND (reference sequence). CDR3 in amino acids: CASRDRGYGYTF. DNA for the CDR3: TGTGCCAGTCGGGACAGGGGCTATGGCTACACCTTC.

This chain connects TRBV5-1 to TRBJ1-4; D not certain. The V gene lost 4 bases and the J gene lost 8 bases, with 21 bases spanning the gap. Germline V gene sequence: CDR1 SGHRS, CDR2 YFSETQ. This CDR3 is 16 amino acids long. The CDR3 sequence is CASSRQLKDRDEKLFF. The CDR3 bases are TGCGCCAGCAGCCGACAACTTAAGGACCGAGACGAAAAACTGTTTTTT.

The CDR3 loop is CASSFSTGGNTIYF. Here the CDR3 DNA reads TGCGCCAGCAGCTTTTCGACAGGGGGAAACACCATATATTTT. The rearrangement uses TRBV5-1 and TRBJ1-3; 7 bases are shared with TRBD1. Germline trimming cut 2 bases from V and 4 bases from J; bases unmatched to any gene: 3. The CDR3 runs to 14 residues. Germline CDR1 and CDR2: SGHRS and YFSETQ.

CDR3 loop: CASSLAPGTNYEQYF. As DNA, the CDR3 is TGCGCCAGCAGCTTGGCTCCTGGGACTAATTACGAGCAGTACTTC. The J gene is TRBJ2-7, the V gene TRBV5-1; 7 bases match TRBD2. CDR3 length: 15 amino acids. V was clipped by 0 bases and J by 4 bases; unmatched bases: 7. The germline CDR1 and CDR2 sequences are SGHRS and YFSETQ. The whole variable domain, remainder taken from reference TRBV5-1 and TRBJ2-7, is KAGVTQTPRYLIKTRGQQVTLSCSPISGHRSVSWYQQTPGQGLQFLFEYFSETQRNKGNFPGRFSGRQFSNSRSEMNVSTLELGDSALYLCASSLAPGTNYEQYFGPGTRLTVT.

This clone is a singleton in its sample. Other DNA sequences in the same sample also yield this CDR3. J is TRBJ2-5 and V is TRBV5-1; a weak D match, TRBD1 (5 bases). The CDR3 has 14 amino acids. V lost 4 bases to trimming and J lost 1 base, with 11 bases between them. The germline V gene encodes CDR1 SGHRS and CDR2 YFSETQ. The CDR3 bases are TGCGCCAGCAGCCCCCAGGGCACCCAAGAGACCCAGTACTTC. This encodes CASSPQGTQETQYF. Full variable domain (remainder filled in from reference TRBV5-1 and TRBJ2-5): KAGVTQTPRYLIKTRGQQVTLSCSPISGHRSVSWYQQTPGQGLQFLFEYFSETQRNKGNFPGRFSGRQFSNSRSEMNVSTLELGDSALYLCASSPQGTQETQYFGPGTRLLVL.

This chain uses TRBV7-8 with TRBJ1-5; no firm D call. The CDR3 consists of 14 residues. Trimming took 5 bases from V and 5 from J, leaving 13 bases between them. The germline CDR1 and CDR2 sequences are SGHVS and FQNEAQ. The CDR3 nucleotides read TGTGCCAGCAGCCCTTTACTACTGGATCAGCCCCAGCATTTT. Translated: CASSPLLLDQPQHF.

The chain employs TRBV10-3 and TRBJ1-1; 8 bases map to TRBD1. The CDR3 extends over 14 amino acids. CDR1 and CDR2 from the germline V gene are ENHRY and SYGVKD. V was pared by 10 bases and J by 4 bases, with 11 bases of the junction left unmatched. CDR3 coding DNA: TGTGCCACCACCCCCGACAGGGGAGTCACTGAAGCTTTCTTT. Translated, it gives CATTPDRGVTEAFF.

V and J are TRBV5-1 and TRBJ2-7; 9 bases line up with TRBD2. This CDR3 is 13 amino acids long. Germline assignment: CDR1 SGHRS and CDR2 YFSETQ. V shed 4 bases and J 3 bases; nucleotides not matched to a gene: 2. The CDR3 DNA is TGCGCCAGCAGCAGGACTAGCGACTACGAGCAGTACTTC. This codes for CASSRTSDYEQYF.

The chain uses TRBV5-1 and TRBJ1-4; D remains unclear. There are 14 residues in the CDR3. V lost 7 bases to trimming and J lost 5 bases, with 15 bases between them. The germline V gene has CDR1 SGHRS and CDR2 YFSETQ. CDR3 nucleotide sequence: TGCGCCAGCTCCGAACCAGGTCTAAATGAAAAACTGTTTTTT. Its protein product is CASSEPGLNEKLFF.

J is TRBJ1-2 and V is TRBV7-2; TRBD1 might be the D (5 bases). V was pared by 2 bases and J by 8 bases, with 15 bases between. Germline CDR1 reads SGHTA; CDR2 reads FQGNSA. This CDR3 contains 14 residues. For the CDR3, the DNA is TGTGCCAGCAGCTTATCCGGGGGGGAAGGAGGCTACACCTTC. As protein: CASSLSGGEGGYTF.

To note about this clone: Other DNA sequences in this specimen translate into the identical CDR3. This chain joins TRBV28 and TRBJ1-5; 7 bases match TRBD1. Unmatched junction bases numbered 6, after V lost 6 bases and J lost 4 bases. The germline V gene has CDR1 MDHEN and CDR2 SYDVKM. The CDR3 is 14 amino acids. The CDR3 DNA follows: TGTGCCAGCAGACCCGGGACAGTAAATCAGCCCCAGCATTTT. Translating gives CASRPGTVNQPQHF.

This rearrangement joins TRBV6-4 to TRBJ2-7; TRBD1 matches 9 bases. Trimming took 7 bases from V and 3 from J; bases not matched to a gene: 10. CDR3 size: 15 residues. Germline V gene lookup returns CDR1 MRHNA and CDR2 SNTAGT. DNA for the CDR3: TGTGCCAGCACCCAGGGACAGGGAATAGGCTACGAGCAGTACTTC. It encodes CASTQGQGIGYEQYF.

CDR3 protein: CASSPDINYGYTF. CDR3 coding DNA: TGTGCCAGCAGCCCGGACATTAACTATGGCTACACCTTC. The chain carries TRBV6-5 and TRBJ1-2, with a tentative D call TRBD1 (5 bases). The CDR3 runs 13 residues. V lost 6 bases, J lost 1 base, and 9 bases lay in between. The germline V gene encodes CDR1 MNHEY and CDR2 SVGAGI.

V and J are TRBV27 and TRBJ2-2; TRBD2 matches at 10 bases. V was clipped by 2 bases and J by 7 bases; unmatched bases: 4. Germline CDR1 reads MNHEY; CDR2 reads SMNVEV (reference sequence). The CDR3 has 15 amino acids. The CDR3 here is CASSLTSGMGGELFF. DNA for the CDR3: TGTGCCAGCAGTTTAACTAGCGGGATGGGCGGGGAGCTGTTTTTT.

The rearrangement links TRBV7-5 to TRBJ2-4; the tabulated D call, TRBD2, remains unverified against the DNA. TRBV7-5 is a pseudogene. The CDR3 extends over 15 amino acids. The CDR3 DNA sequence: TGTGCCAGAAGCGAGGCAGCGGGGGAAGGGAACATTCAGTACTTC. Encoded protein: CARSEAAGEGNIQYF.

This chain links TRBV29-1 with TRBJ2-1; 13 bases are shared with TRBD2. CDR1 and CDR2 from the germline V gene are SQVTM and ANQGSEA. There are 16 residues in the CDR3. Trimming removed 1 base from V and 10 bases from J; junction bases left unmatched: 10. As DNA, the CDR3 is TGCAGCGTTGAAGCAAGACTAGCGGGAGGCTGGGGCGAGCAGTTCTTC. Translation: CSVEARLAGGWGEQFF.

The rearrangement joins TRBV6-1 to TRBJ1-3; a possible D gene is TRBD1 (5 bases). Germline loops: CDR1 MNHNS, CDR2 SASEGT. V lost 1 base and J lost 3, with 16 bases in between. This CDR3 contains 17 residues. The CDR3 reads CASSEVLGQLLGNTIYF. DNA for the CDR3: TGTGCCAGCAGTGAAGTCTTAGGACAACTACTTGGAAACACCATATATTTT.

In this sample, this clone turned up once. This specimen includes other DNA sequences encoding the same CDR3. This chain uses TRBV18 with TRBJ2-5; weak D call: TRBD1 (5 bases). The CDR3 totals 14 residues. V was trimmed by 1 base and J by 0 bases, leaving 6 bases between them. Germline CDR1 and CDR2: KGHSH and LQKENI. The CDR3 protein is CASSPRQNQETQYF. Here the CDR3 DNA reads TGTGCCAGCTCACCACGACAGAACCAAGAGACCCAGTACTTC.

The chain combines TRBV7-3 with TRBJ2-3; 10 nucleotides line up with TRBD2. CDR1 is SGHTA, CDR2 FQGTGA, per germline. The V segment lost 1 base and the J segment 4 bases; nucleotides outside the gene matches: 5. This CDR3 region has 16 residues. The CDR3 spells CASSLRLAGVSDTQYF. The CDR3 coding sequence is TGTGCCAGCAGCTTAAGGCTAGCGGGAGTCTCAGATACGCAGTATTTT. The full variable domain, completed using reference TRBV7-3 and TRBJ2-3, is GAGVSQTPSNKVTEKGKYVELRCDPISGHTALYWYRQSLGQGPEFLIYFQGTGAADDSGLPNDRFFAVRPEGSVSTLKIQRTERGDSAVYLCASSLRLAGVSDTQYFGPGTRLTVL.